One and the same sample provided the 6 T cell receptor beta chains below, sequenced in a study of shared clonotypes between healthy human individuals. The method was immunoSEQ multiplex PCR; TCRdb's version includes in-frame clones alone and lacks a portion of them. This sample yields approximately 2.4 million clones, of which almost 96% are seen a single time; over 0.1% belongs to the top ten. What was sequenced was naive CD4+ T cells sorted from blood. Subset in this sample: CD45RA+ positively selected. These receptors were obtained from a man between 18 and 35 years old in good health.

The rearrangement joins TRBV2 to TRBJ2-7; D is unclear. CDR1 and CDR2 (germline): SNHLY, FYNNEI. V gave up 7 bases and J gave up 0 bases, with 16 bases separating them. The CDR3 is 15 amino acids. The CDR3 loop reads CASKIRSELSYEQYF. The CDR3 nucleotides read TGTGCCAGCAAGATCCGATCGGAGCTCTCCTACGAGCAGTACTTC.

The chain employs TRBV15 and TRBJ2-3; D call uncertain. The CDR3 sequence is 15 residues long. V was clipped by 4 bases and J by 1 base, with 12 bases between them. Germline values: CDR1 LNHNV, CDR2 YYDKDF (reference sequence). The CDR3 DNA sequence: TGTGCCACCAGCACTCCCCGCGGTGGCACAGATACGCAGTATTTT. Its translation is CATSTPRGGTDTQYF.

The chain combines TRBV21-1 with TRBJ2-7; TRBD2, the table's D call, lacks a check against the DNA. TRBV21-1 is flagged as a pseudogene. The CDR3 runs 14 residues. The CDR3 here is CASTTRGVSYEQYF. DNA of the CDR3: TGTGCCAGCACCACCCGGGGGGTCTCCTACGAGCAGTACTTC.

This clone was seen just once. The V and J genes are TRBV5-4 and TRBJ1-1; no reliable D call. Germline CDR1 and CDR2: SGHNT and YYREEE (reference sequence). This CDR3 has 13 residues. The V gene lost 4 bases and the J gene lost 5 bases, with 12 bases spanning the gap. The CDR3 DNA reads TGTGCCAGCAGCCAGGACCTTGGTACTGAAGCTTTCTTT. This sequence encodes CASSQDLGTEAFF.

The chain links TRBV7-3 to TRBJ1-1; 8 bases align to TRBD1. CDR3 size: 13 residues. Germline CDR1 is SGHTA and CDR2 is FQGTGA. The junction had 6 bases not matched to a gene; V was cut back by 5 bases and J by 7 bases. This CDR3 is CASSPYRGSEAFF. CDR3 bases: TGTGCCAGCAGCCCTTACAGGGGGAGTGAAGCTTTCTTT.

The CDR3 here is CAISDSTNEKLFF. In DNA form, the CDR3 reads TGTGCCATCAGTGACAGTACTAATGAAAAACTGTTTTTT. The genes are TRBV10-3 and TRBJ1-4; no firm D call. The CDR3 totals 13 residues. Germline values: CDR1 ENHRY, CDR2 SYGVKD. With 3 bases removed from V and 2 bases from J, the gap between germline ends came to 4 bases.